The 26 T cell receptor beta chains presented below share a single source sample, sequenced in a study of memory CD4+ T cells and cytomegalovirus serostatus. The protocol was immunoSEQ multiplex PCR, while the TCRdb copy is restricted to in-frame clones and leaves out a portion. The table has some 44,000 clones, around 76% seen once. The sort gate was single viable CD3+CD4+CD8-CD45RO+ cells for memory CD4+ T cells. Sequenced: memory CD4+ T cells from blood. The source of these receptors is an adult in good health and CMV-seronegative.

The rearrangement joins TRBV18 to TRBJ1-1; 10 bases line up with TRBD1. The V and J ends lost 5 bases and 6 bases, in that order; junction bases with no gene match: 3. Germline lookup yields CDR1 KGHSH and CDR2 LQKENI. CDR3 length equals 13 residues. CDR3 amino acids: CASSGDRGSEAFF. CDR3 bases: TGTGCCAGCTCAGGGGACAGGGGTTCTGAAGCTTTCTTT.

The CDR3: CASSLQGAYEQYF. CDR3 DNA sequence: TGTGCCAGCAGCTTGCAGGGGGCGTACGAGCAGTACTTC. The rearrangement uses TRBV5-4 and TRBJ2-7; TRBD1 agrees at 8 bases. J was trimmed by 4 bases and V by 1 base; bases with no gene match: 1. Germline values: CDR1 SGHNT, CDR2 YYREEE (reference sequence). This CDR3 region has 13 residues.

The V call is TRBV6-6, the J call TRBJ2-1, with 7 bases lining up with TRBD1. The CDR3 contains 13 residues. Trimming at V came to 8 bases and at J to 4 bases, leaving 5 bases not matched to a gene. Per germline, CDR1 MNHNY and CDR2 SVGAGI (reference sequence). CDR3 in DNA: TGTGCCAGCGGGACAGAGGGTTACAATGAGCAGTTCTTC. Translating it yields CASGTEGYNEQFF.

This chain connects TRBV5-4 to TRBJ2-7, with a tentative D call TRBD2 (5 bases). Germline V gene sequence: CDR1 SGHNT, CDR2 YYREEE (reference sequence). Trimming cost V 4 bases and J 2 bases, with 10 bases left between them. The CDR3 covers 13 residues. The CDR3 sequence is CASSERQTYEQYF. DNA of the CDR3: TGTGCCAGCAGCGAGCGGCAGACCTACGAGCAGTACTTC.

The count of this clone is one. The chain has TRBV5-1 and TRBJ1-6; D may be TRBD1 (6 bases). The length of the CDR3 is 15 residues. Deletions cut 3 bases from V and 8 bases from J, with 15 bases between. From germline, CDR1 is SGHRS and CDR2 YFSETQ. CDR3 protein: CASSWKDSSHSPLHF. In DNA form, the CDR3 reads TGCGCCAGCAGCTGGAAGGACAGCAGCCATTCACCCCTCCACTTT.

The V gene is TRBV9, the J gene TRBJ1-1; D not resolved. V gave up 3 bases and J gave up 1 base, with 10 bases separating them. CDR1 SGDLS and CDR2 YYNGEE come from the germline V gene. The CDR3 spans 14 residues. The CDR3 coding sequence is TGTGCCAGCAGCGGAAACCGGGCGAACACTGAAGCTTTCTTT. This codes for CASSGNRANTEAFF.

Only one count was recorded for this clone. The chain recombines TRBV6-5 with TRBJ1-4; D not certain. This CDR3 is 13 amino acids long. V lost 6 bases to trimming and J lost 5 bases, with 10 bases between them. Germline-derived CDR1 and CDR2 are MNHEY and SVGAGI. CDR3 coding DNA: TGTGCCAGCAGATCCTCGCCGAATGAAAAACTGTTTTTT. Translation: CASRSSPNEKLFF.

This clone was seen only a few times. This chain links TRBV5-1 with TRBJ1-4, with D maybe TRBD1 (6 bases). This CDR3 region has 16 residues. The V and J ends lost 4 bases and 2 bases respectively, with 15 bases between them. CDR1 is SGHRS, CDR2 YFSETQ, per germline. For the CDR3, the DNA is TGCGCCAGCAGCCCGTATCCAGGGGCTACTAATGAAAAACTGTTTTTT. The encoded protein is CASSPYPGATNEKLFF.

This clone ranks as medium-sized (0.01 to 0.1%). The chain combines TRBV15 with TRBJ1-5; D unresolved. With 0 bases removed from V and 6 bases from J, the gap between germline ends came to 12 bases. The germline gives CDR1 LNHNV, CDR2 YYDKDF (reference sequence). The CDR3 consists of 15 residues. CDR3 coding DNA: TGTGCCACCAGCAGAGATCCCGGCGGGAGTCAGCCCCAGCATTTT. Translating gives CATSRDPGGSQPQHF.

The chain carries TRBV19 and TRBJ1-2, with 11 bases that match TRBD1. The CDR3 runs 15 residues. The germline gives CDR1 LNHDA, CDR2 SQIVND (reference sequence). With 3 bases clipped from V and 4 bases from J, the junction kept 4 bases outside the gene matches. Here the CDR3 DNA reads TGTGCCAGTAGTATCGCCGGGACAGGGGGCTATGGCTACACCTTC. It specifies CASSIAGTGGYGYTF.

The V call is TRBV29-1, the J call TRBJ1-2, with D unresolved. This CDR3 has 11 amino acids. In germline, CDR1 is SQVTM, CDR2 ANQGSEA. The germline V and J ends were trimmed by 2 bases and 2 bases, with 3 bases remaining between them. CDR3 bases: TGCAGCGTTGAACAAAACTATGGCTACACCTTC. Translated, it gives CSVEQNYGYTF.

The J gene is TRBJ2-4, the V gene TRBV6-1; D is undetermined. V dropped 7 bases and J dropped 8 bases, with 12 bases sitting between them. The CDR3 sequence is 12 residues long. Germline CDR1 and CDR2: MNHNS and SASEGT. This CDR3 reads CASTPFGDIQYF. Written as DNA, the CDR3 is TGTGCCAGCACCCCCTTCGGAGACATTCAGTACTTC.

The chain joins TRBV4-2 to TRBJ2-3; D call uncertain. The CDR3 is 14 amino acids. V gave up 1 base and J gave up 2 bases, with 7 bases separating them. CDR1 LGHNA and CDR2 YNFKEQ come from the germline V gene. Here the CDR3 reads CASSQGGHTDTQYF. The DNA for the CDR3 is TGTGCCAGCAGCCAAGGCGGCCACACAGATACGCAGTATTTT.

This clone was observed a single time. The DNA for the CDR3 is TGCGCCAGCAGCCCTCAGGACAGGATGGACTATGGCTACACCTTC. This gives the protein CASSPQDRMDYGYTF. The chain has TRBV4-1 and TRBJ1-2, with 7 nucleotides matching TRBD1. The germline gives CDR1 MGHRA, CDR2 YSYEKL. The CDR3 sequence is 15 residues long. Trimming cost V 4 bases and J 3 bases; bases outside gene matches: 8.

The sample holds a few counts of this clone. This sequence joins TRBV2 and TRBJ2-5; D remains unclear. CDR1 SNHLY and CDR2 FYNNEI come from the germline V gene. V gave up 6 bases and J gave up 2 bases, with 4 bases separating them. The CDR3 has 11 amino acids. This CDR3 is CASRGQETQYF. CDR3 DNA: TGTGCCAGCAGGGGGCAAGAGACCCAGTACTTC.

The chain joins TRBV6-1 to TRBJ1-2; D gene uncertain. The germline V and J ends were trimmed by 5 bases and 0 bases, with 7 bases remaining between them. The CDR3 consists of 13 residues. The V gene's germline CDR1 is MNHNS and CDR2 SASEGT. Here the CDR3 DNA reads TGTGCCAGCAGTATCGCCACTAACTATGGCTACACCTTC. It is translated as CASSIATNYGYTF.

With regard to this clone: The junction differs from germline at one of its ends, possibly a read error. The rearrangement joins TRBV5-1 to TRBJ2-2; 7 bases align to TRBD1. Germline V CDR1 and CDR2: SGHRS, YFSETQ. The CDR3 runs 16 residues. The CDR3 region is CASSRSRDRYTGELFF. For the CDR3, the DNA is TGCGCCAGCAGCCGGTCCCGGGACAGATACACCGGCGAGCTGTTTTTT.

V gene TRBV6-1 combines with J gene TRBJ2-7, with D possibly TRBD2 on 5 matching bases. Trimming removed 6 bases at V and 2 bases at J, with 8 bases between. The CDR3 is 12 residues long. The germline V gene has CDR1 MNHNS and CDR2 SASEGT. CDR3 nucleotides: TGTGCCAGCAGGGGAGATACCTACGAGCAGTACTTC. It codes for CASRGDTYEQYF.

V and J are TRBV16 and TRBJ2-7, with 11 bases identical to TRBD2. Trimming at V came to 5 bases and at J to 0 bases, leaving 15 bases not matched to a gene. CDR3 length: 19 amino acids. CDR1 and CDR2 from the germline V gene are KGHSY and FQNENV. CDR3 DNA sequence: TGTGCCAGCAGCTTAAAGCCCCCCTGGCTAGCGGGGGGCTCCTACGAGCAGTACTTC. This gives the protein CASSLKPPWLAGGSYEQYF.

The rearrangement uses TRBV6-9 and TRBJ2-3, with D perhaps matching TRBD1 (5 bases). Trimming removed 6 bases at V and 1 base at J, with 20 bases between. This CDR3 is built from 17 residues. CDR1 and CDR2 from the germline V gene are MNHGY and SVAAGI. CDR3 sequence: CASSPRTFDSGTDTQYF. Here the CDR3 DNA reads TGTGCCAGCAGCCCTAGGACCTTTGACAGTGGCACAGATACGCAGTATTTT.

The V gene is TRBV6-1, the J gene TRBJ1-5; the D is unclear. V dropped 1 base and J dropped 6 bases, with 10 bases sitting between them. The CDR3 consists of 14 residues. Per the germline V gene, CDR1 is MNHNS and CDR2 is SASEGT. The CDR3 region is CASSEGQRGQPQHF. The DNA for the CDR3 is TGTGCCAGCAGTGAAGGGCAGAGAGGTCAGCCCCAGCATTTT.

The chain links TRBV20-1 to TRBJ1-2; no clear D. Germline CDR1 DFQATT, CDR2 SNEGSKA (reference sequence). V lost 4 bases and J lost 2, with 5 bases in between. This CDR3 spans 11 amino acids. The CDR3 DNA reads TGCAGTGCTACACACAACTATGGCTACACCTTC. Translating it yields CSATHNYGYTF.

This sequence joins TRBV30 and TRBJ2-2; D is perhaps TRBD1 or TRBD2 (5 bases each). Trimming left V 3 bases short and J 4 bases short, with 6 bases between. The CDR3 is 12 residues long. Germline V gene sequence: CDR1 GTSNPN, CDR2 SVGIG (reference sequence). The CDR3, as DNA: TGTGCCTGGAGGGGGGTCACCGGGGAGCTGTTTTTT. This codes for CAWRGVTGELFF. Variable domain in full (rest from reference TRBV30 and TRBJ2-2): SQTIHQWPATLVQPVGSPLSLECTVEGTSNPNLYWYRQAAGRGLQLLFYSVGIGQISSEVPQNLSASRPQDRQFILSSKKLLLSDSGFYLCAWRGVTGELFFGEGSRLTVL.

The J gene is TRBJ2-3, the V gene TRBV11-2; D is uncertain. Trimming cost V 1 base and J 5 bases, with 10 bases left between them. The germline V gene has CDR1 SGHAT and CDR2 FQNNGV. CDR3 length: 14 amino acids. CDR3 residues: CASSLGSWVDTQYF. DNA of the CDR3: TGTGCCAGCAGCTTAGGGTCGTGGGTAGATACGCAGTATTTT. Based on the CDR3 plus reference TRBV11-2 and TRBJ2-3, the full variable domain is EAGVAQSPRYKIIEKRQSVAFWCNPISGHATLYWYQQILGQGPKLLIQFQNNGVVDDSQLPKDRFSAERLKGVDSTLKIQPAKLEDSAVYLCASSLGSWVDTQYFGPGTRLTVL.

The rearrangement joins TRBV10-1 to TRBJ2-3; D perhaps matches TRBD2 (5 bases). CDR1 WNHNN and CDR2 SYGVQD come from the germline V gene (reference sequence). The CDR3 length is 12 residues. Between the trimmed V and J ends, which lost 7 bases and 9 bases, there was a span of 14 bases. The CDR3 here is CASMREKLTQYF. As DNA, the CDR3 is TGCGCCAGCATGAGGGAGAAACTAACGCAGTATTTT.

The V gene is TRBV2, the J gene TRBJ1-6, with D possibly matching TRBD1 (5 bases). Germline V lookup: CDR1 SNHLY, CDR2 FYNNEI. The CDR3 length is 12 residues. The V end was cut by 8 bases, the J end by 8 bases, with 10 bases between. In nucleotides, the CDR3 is TGTGCCAGCGGGGTGGGGGATTCACCCCTCCACTTT. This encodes CASGVGDSPLHF. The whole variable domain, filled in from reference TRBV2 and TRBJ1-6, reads EPEVTQTPSHQVTQMGQEVILRCVPISNHLYFYWYRQILGQKVEFLVSFYNNEISEKSEIFDDQFSVERPDGSNFTLKIRSTKLEDSAMYFCASGVGDSPLHFGNGTRLTVT.